A single sample is the source of the 18 T cell receptor beta chains below, sequenced in a study of T cell responses to AZD1222 COVID-19 vaccine. Assay: immunoSEQ multiplex PCR; the TCRdb copy retains only in-frame clones and omits some. The sample has roughly 150,000 clones, 80% to 95% seen once. The material was peripheral blood, obtained on day 0 of AZD1222 vaccination. The receptors stem from an adult in good health.

The gene calls are TRBV27 and TRBJ2-1; perhaps TRBD1 as D (5 bases). From germline, CDR1 is MNHEY and CDR2 SMNVEV (reference sequence). Trimming left V 5 bases short and J 7 bases short, with 24 bases between. The CDR3 is made up of 17 amino acids. Here the CDR3 DNA reads TGTGCCAGCAGTGCCCTCCCCCGTTCGGACATCGGGAATGAGCAGTTCTTC. It encodes CASSALPRSDIGNEQFF.

Worth noting for this clone: Other DNA sequences of this sample code for an identical CDR3. V and J are TRBV27 and TRBJ2-7, with D hard to call. Per the germline V gene, CDR1 is MNHEY and CDR2 is SMNVEV (reference sequence). V was trimmed by 11 bases and J by 0 bases, leaving 14 bases between them. The CDR3 is made up of 13 amino acids. The CDR3, as DNA: TGTGCCTCTTCGCGGAGACCCTCCTACGAGCAGTACTTC. Encoded protein: CASSRRPSYEQYF.

Turning to this clone: A junction boundary mismatches the germline segment, possibly from a read error. The V gene is TRBV18, the J gene TRBJ2-7, with D perhaps TRBD1 or TRBD2 (6 bases each). CDR3 length: 12 amino acids. Germline V gene data show CDR1 as KGHSH and CDR2 as LQKENI. CDR3: CASSPDAGTLFF. CDR3 DNA sequence: TGTGCCAGCTCACCTGACGCGGGGACACTCTTCTTC.

This rearrangement joins TRBV27 to TRBJ2-1, with 8 bases aligning to TRBD1. The V segment lost 6 bases and the J segment 10 bases; nucleotides outside the gene matches: 2. Germline V gene sequence: CDR1 MNHEY, CDR2 SMNVEV (reference sequence). The CDR3 totals 11 residues. The CDR3 DNA reads TGTGCCAGCAGCCAGGGGGCCGAGCAGTTCTTC. Translating gives CASSQGAEQFF.

The V gene is TRBV11-2, the J gene TRBJ1-4; tentatively, D is TRBD1 (6 bases). The CDR3 is made up of 15 amino acids. The germline V gene has CDR1 SGHAT and CDR2 FQNNGV. V was clipped by 1 base and J by 8 bases, with 14 bases between them. The CDR3 here is CASSLGLNGGEKLFF. DNA of the CDR3: TGTGCCAGCAGCTTAGGCCTAAACGGGGGCGAAAAACTGTTTTTT.

The chain links TRBV5-8 to TRBJ1-1, with 7 bases matching TRBD1. The length of the CDR3 is 16 residues. V lost 4 bases, J lost 0 bases, and 9 bases stayed unmatched. The germline V gene has CDR1 SGHTS and CDR2 YDEGEE. CDR3 sequence reads: CASSERGTGVNTEAFF. In DNA, the CDR3 is TGTGCCAGCAGCGAACGAGGAACAGGGGTGAACACTGAAGCTTTCTTT.

J is TRBJ1-3 and V is TRBV29-1; no clear D gene. From germline, CDR1 is SQVTM and CDR2 ANQGSEA. The CDR3 is 12 residues long. V lost 0 bases, J lost 3 bases, and 3 bases lay in between. CDR3 nucleotide sequence: TGCAGCGTTGAAGATCTTGGAAACACCATATATTTT. Its protein product is CSVEDLGNTIYF.

The V and J genes are TRBV18 and TRBJ2-1; either TRBD1 or TRBD2 may supply D (5 bases each). CDR1 KGHSH and CDR2 LQKENI come from the germline V gene. Trimming pared 2 bases from V and 9 bases from J, leaving 8 bases between. This CDR3 has 12 amino acids. The CDR3 is CASSPVGGEQFF. CDR3 bases: TGTGCCAGCTCACCAGTTGGGGGTGAGCAGTTCTTC.

The genes are TRBV6-5 and TRBJ2-2; TRBD1 might be the D (5 bases). CDR1 and CDR2 from the germline V gene are MNHEY and SVGAGI. The length of the CDR3 is 12 residues. The CDR3 region has the DNA TGTGGGGCAGGGCCGATCACCGGGGAGCTGTTTTTT. Its protein product is CGAGPITGELFF.

The chain is built from TRBV7-3 and TRBJ2-2; possibly TRBD1 for D (6 bases). Germline CDR1 and CDR2: SGHTA and FQGTGA. Between the trimmed V and J ends, which lost 5 bases and 4 bases, there was a span of 11 bases. The CDR3 contains 14 residues. This chain's CDR3 is CASSPGHSTGELFF. The DNA of the CDR3 is TGTGCCAGCAGCCCGGGACACTCCACCGGGGAGCTGTTTTTT.

V gene TRBV6-2 or TRBV6-3 combines with J gene TRBJ1-2, with a tentative D call TRBD1 (5 bases). V was trimmed by 4 bases and J by 9 bases, leaving 9 bases between them. There are 11 residues in the CDR3. Germline V gene lookup returns CDR1 MNHEY and CDR2 SVGEGT. CDR3 amino acids: CASSFGARYTF. The CDR3 DNA reads as TGTGCCAGCAGTTTTGGGGCTCGCTACACCTTC.

The chain joins TRBV19 to TRBJ2-2, with D hard to call. Germline V gene data show CDR1 as LNHDA and CDR2 as SQIVND (reference sequence). Between the trimmed V and J ends, which lost 3 bases and 0 bases, there was a span of 8 bases. The CDR3 is made up of 15 amino acids. The CDR3 protein is CASSMWSANTGELFF. The CDR3 region has the DNA TGTGCCAGTAGTATGTGGAGCGCGAACACCGGGGAGCTGTTTTTT.

The J gene is TRBJ2-1, the V gene TRBV5-1, with TRBD2 identical over 11 bases. CDR1 is SGHRS and CDR2 is YFSETQ in the germline V gene. Trimming cost V 1 base and J 7 bases; bases outside gene matches: 10. The CDR3 runs 17 residues. In DNA, the CDR3 is TGCGCCAGCAGCTTGCCCAGGCTAGCGGGAGGCGAGAATGAGCAGTTCTTC. The encoded protein is CASSLPRLAGGENEQFF.

This chain uses TRBV6-5 with TRBJ1-6, with D perhaps TRBD1 (5 bases). With 4 bases removed from V and 9 bases from J, the gap between germline ends came to 13 bases. This CDR3 is 14 amino acids long. The germline CDR1 and CDR2 sequences are MNHEY and SVGAGI. This chain's CDR3 is CASSLNRPSSPLHF. Here the CDR3 DNA reads TGTGCCAGCAGTTTGAACAGGCCTTCTTCACCCCTCCACTTT.

Here the CDR3 DNA reads TGTGCCAGCTCACCAAGGACAGCCTACATGGAGACCCAGTACTTC. The encoded protein is CASSPRTAYMETQYF. The V gene is TRBV18, the J gene TRBJ2-5, with D maybe TRBD1 (6 bases). Deletions cut 2 bases from V and 5 bases from J, with 15 bases between. The CDR3 contains 15 residues. CDR1 KGHSH and CDR2 LQKENI come from the germline V gene.

This rearrangement joins TRBV2 to TRBJ1-2; D is perhaps TRBD1 (5 bases). Germline V CDR1 and CDR2: SNHLY, FYNNEI. The CDR3 spans 11 residues. The V end lost 7 bases, the J end lost 4 bases, and 7 bases lay between the germline ends. The CDR3 nucleotides are TGTGCCAGCACCGACAGCTATGGCTACACCTTC. Translation gives CASTDSYGYTF. Full variable domain (outside the CDR3, taken from reference TRBV2 and TRBJ1-2): EPEVTQTPSHQVTQMGQEVILRCVPISNHLYFYWYRQILGQKVEFLVSFYNNEISEKSEIFDDQFSVERPDGSNFTLKIRSTKLEDSAMYFCASTDSYGYTFGSGTRLTVV.

The sample holds one count of this clone. The chain carries TRBV7-2 and TRBJ2-1; D may be TRBD1 or TRBD2 (6 bases each). The length of the CDR3 is 14 residues. Trimming shortened V by 5 bases and J by 9 bases, and 17 bases separated the two germline ends. Per germline, CDR1 SGHTA and CDR2 FQGNSA. The CDR3 nucleotides read TGTGCCAGCAGCCTGACAGGCGGGGTAAGTGAGCAGTTCTTC. Translated: CASSLTGGVSEQFF.

The DNA for the CDR3 is TGTGCCAGCAGGCCGACTAGCCTGCGGGATGAGCAGTTCTTC. Protein product: CASRPTSLRDEQFF. V and J are TRBV28 and TRBJ2-1; TRBD2 matches at 7 bases. This CDR3 spans 14 amino acids. Trimming took 6 bases from V and 8 from J; bases not matched to a gene: 10. Germline V gene data show CDR1 as MDHEN and CDR2 as SYDVKM.